This paragraph covers one T cell receptor beta chain sequence. The antigen is not known. TCRdb reprocessed the 5' RACE reads with MiXCR, giving one entry per CDR3 protein. This table has 500,000 to 600,000 distinct CDR3 sequences, more than 15% appearing once. These data come from a study of T-cell memory formation after mild COVID-19. About the research overall: TCR clusters were mostly confined to one donor each.

Trimming pared 4 bases from V and 0 bases from J, leaving 25 bases between. This CDR3 has 19 amino acids. Germline V gene data show CDR1 as SGHRS and CDR2 as YFSETQ. Notes on the study in general: Clones shrinking from day 15 to 85 showed even CD4/CD8 mixes; later expanders tilted CD4+. Contracting CD4+ clones were located mainly in CM and EM, and CD8+ clones in EMRA. Several responding clones turned up in pre-infection memory, indicating that cross-reactive memory may have taken part.

The source material was PBMCs or a T cell subset sorted from them (not recorded which). This TCR came from an adult woman who had mild COVID-19 (a few samples of this study predate the infection). Cell type and time point are not known. The V call is TRBV5-1, the J call TRBJ1-1; D may be TRBD1 (5 bases). Here the CDR3 reads CASSLTDPGRSPLNTEAFF. The CDR3 DNA sequence: TGCGCCAGCAGCCTAACGGACCCGGGGCGAAGCCCCTTGAACACTGAAGCTTTCTTT.